Listed below are T cell receptor beta chains from one sample, sequenced in a study of T cells in Graves' hyperthyroidism and ophthalmopathy. TCRdb redid the calling of the multiplex PCR reads with MiXCR, one entry per CDR3 protein. The table includes hundreds of thousands of distinct CDR3 sequences, 15% to 20% detected once. Material for sequencing was blood. These receptors were obtained from a man between 35 and 55 years old with Graves' ophthalmopathy. The CDR3 runs from the conserved cysteine through the conserved F or W. Each record gives: V gene, CDR3 length, D gene, clone size, J gene, CDR3 protein, CDR3 DNA. The D gene is left open where the match is weak. The size of a clone is reported for some rows only, either as once, few or many, or as a class for expanded clones.

TRBV7-3	15	-	-	TRBJ2-1	CASSLIGGPYNEQFF	TGTGCCAGCAGCTTAATTGGGGGCCCGTACAATGAGCAGTTCTTC
TRBV5-1	15	TRBD1	-	TRBJ2-2	CASSWTGGSSGELFF	TGCGCCAGCAGTTGGACAGGGGGATCGTCCGGGGAGCTGTTTTTT
TRBV6-1	16	-	few	TRBJ1-2	CASSSGVPYRIYGYTF	TGTGCCAGCAGCTCTGGGGTTCCCTACAGAATTTATGGCTACACCTTC
TRBV29-1	15	-	few	TRBJ1-1	CSAQPLSTVNTEAFF	TGCAGCGCCCAGCCCCTTTCTACAGTGAACACTGAAGCTTTCTTT
TRBV5-1	12	-	-	TRBJ2-7	CASSNPSGEQYF	TGCGCCAGCAGTAACCCCTCGGGGGAGCAGTACTTC
TRBV12-3/TRBV12-4	14	-	-	TRBJ2-7	CASSLASQAYEQYF	TGTGCCAGCAGTTTAGCGAGCCAGGCCTACGAGCAGTACTTC
TRBV7-7	13	-	few	TRBJ2-3	CASSPTGWDTQYF	TGTGCTAGCAGCCCAACAGGGTGGGATACGCAGTATTTT
TRBV27	15	-	-	TRBJ1-2	CASSLLGTSPRGYTF	TGTGCCAGCAGCCTTTTAGGGACCTCCCCGAGGGGCTACACCTTC
TRBV3-1	16	TRBD2	many	TRBJ2-2	CASSHGTSSVTGELFF	TGTGCCAGCAGCCACGGGACTAGCTCCGTCACCGGGGAGCTGTTTTTT
TRBV7-6	15	-	few	TRBJ2-1	CASSLAIWGDNEQFF	TGTGCCAGCAGCTTAGCGATCTGGGGAGACAATGAGCAGTTCTTC
TRBV28	13	-	many	TRBJ2-1	CASTHTINNEQFF	TGTGCCAGCACCCACACTATAAACAATGAGCAGTTCTTC
TRBV11-2	14	-	few	TRBJ1-1	CASSFRGQPSEAFF	TGTGCCAGCAGCTTCCGCGGACAGCCCTCTGAAGCTTTCTTT
TRBV27	14	-	-	TRBJ1-4	CASSFGGLKEKLFF	TGTGCCAGCAGTTTTGGGGGTCTTAAGGAAAAACTGTTTTTT
TRBV5-6	19	TRBD2	-	TRBJ2-3	CASSSLAGGPMDGTDTQYF	TGTGCCAGCAGCTCCTTAGCGGGGGGGCCGATGGATGGCACAGATACGCAGTATTTT
TRBV2	14	TRBD1	many	TRBJ2-3	CASRRGQGLNTQYF	TGTGCCAGCAGGAGAGGACAGGGGTTGAATACGCAGTATTTT
TRBV6-2/TRBV6-3	16	TRBD2	few	TRBJ2-7	CASSYSGLALGYEQYF	TGTGCCAGCAGTTACTCGGGACTAGCATTGGGCTACGAGCAGTACTTC
TRBV12-3/TRBV12-4	13	-	many	TRBJ1-5	CASSNGGNQPQHF	TGTGCCAGCAGTAACGGGGGCAATCAGCCCCAGCATTTT
TRBV5-1	15	-	few	TRBJ2-5	CASSLAEIRVETQYF	TGCGCCAGCAGCTTGGCCGAGATAAGGGTAGAGACCCAGTACTTC
TRBV7-2	17	-	few	TRBJ2-2	CASSLAYPGLQTGELFF	TGTGCCAGCAGCTTAGCCTACCCGGGACTGCAGACCGGGGAGCTGTTTTTT
TRBV20-1	12	-	few	TRBJ1-1	CSTSNGNTEAFF	TGCAGTACTAGTAATGGTAACACTGAAGCTTTCTTT
TRBV12-5	14	-	many	TRBJ1-1	CASRTGTLNTEAFF	TGTGCTAGTCGTACCGGGACACTGAACACTGAAGCTTTCTTT
TRBV19	14	TRBD2	few	TRBJ2-7	CASSSGGGAAEQYF	TGTGCCAGTTCCTCAGGCGGGGGGGCCGCCGAGCAGTACTTC
TRBV5-1	14	-	-	TRBJ2-7	CASSSEGFSYEQYF	TGCGCCAGCAGCTCAGAGGGGTTCTCCTACGAGCAGTACTTC
TRBV6-1	13	-	many	TRBJ2-5	CASRGLGGETQYF	TGTGCCAGCAGGGGGTTAGGGGGGGAGACCCAGTACTTC
TRBV5-1	15	-	few	TRBJ2-4	CASSLEGVAKNIQYF	TGCGCCAGCAGCTTGGAAGGGGTAGCCAAAAACATTCAGTACTTC
TRBV15	15	-	few	TRBJ2-2	CATTNGRQNTGELFF	TGTGCCACTACCAATGGACGCCAGAACACCGGGGAGCTGTTTTTT
TRBV20-1	13	-	-	TRBJ1-6	CSARAAGYSPLHF	TGCAGTGCTAGAGCCGCTGGGTATTCACCCCTCCACTTT
TRBV2	13	-	many	TRBJ1-2	CASRGLLNYGYTF	TGTGCCAGCCGAGGACTGCTAAACTATGGCTACACCTTC
TRBV12-3/TRBV12-4	16	-	-	TRBJ2-2	CATQVTRTPNTGELFF	TGTGCCACCCAGGTTACTAGGACTCCTAACACCGGGGAGCTGTTTTTT
TRBV30	11	-	many	TRBJ2-7	CAFQLGYEQYF	TGTGCCTTCCAGTTGGGGTACGAGCAGTACTTC
TRBV12-3/TRBV12-4	16	TRBD1	many	TRBJ1-1	CASSQGQGAGFTEAFF	TGTGCCAGCAGCCAGGGACAGGGGGCAGGTTTCACTGAAGCTTTCTTT
TRBV3-1	14	-	many	TRBJ1-1	CASRRTGRGTEAFF	TGTGCCAGCAGGAGGACCGGTCGCGGGACTGAAGCTTTCTTT
TRBV6-6	15	TRBD1	-	TRBJ2-3	CASSYLGTATDTQYF	TGTGCCAGCAGTTACCTGGGGACAGCAACAGATACGCAGTATTTT